This record looks at one T cell receptor beta chain sequence and its context. The antigen it recognizes is unknown. No per-base quality is available; no much larger clone lies one base away. The sample comes from a study of CD8 T cells in Susac syndrome (dated 2019 in TCRdb). Background for the entire study: The study used repertoire sequencing to test whether antigen drove CD8+ T cell activation and differentiation in Susac syndrome.

The CDR3 runs 15 amino acids, cysteine and phenylalanine included. Solely the CDR3 DNA is kept, with 45 bases framed from the first base. Reading the germline V gene gives CDR1 MGHRA and CDR2 YSYEKL. For this chain, trimming is 4 bases at the V end and 3 bases at the J end, and the number of junction bases without a gene match is 5. Peripheral blood CD8+ and CD4+ T cells from healthy donors, Susac syndrome patients and multiple sclerosis patients were profiled by high-throughput TCR beta sequencing. The healthy donors served as controls matched for age and sex. Bulk CD8+ and CD4+ T cells were purified magnetically by negative isolation, whereas CD8+ TEMRA cells were enriched by FACS. Blood was collected in EDTA tubes and processed within 24 hours, with PBMCs isolated through density gradient centrifugation. PBMCs destined for TCR sequencing were cryopreserved in liquid nitrogen and later thawed in a 37 °C water bath. A purity of at least 90% was achieved for sorted or isolated CD4+, CD8+ and CD8+ TEMRA cells.

General study outcomes and caveats: The number of individuals in the TCR sequencing and HLA analysis was acknowledged as relatively small.

RNA was extracted with the RNeasy kit and roughly 0.5 to 1 ug was reverse transcribed using random hexamers. The immunoSEQ multiplex PCR assay, covering 54 Vbeta and 13 Jbeta segments, was used to amplify TCR beta CDR3 regions. To correct PCR amplification bias, a synthetic template baseline was used for both primer optimization and computational correction. In the authors' own workflow: Reads were annotated to V, D and J genes per IMGT and analyzed with immunoSEQ Analyzer, keeping only productive sequences. To calculate clonality, Shannon entropy was normalized by log2 of the number of productive unique sequences and then subtracted from one. For each patient and control, public and private clones were evaluated among the 100 most prevalent clones. Clones were defined as Susac-specific when absent from the healthy and MS cohorts, from 1,000 to 1,100 published viral clones and from other ImmuneACCESS disease sequences. The raw public data were reprocessed by TCRdb itself: fastp quality trimming at Q25, MiXCR clonotype calling, in-frame beta chains only. Each record represents a unique CDR3 protein, reported with the most common genes and DNA among its rows. The authors' filters were not applied to this entry. The sample data list about 190,000 distinct CDR3 sequences, and 85% to 95% of these were observed just once. The top ten clonotypes cover 0.1% of the sample.

Sequencing was done on a sample of CD4+ T cells from PBMCs. This sequence originates from a human donor in good health. The rearrangement joined TRBV4-1 to TRBJ1-2; TRBD1 matches 10 bases in the middle. The CDR3 reads CASSLWDRGDYGYTF. The DNA sequence is given as TGCGCCAGCAGCCTCTGGGACAGGGGAGACTATGGCTACACCTTC.